One TCR beta chain is described in this entry. What it binds is unknown. Germline assignment: CDR1 SGHDT and CDR2 YYEEEE. Trimming took 3 bases from V and 5 from J, leaving 12 bases between them. CDR3 length: 13 residues. This record comes from a study of T-cell memory formation after mild COVID-19. Study details: Clusters were largely donor specific.

Constant-segment primers were used for 5'RACE, and the resulting TCR alpha and TCR beta cDNA libraries carried sample barcodes and UMIs. Each CDR3 protein gets one entry after TCRdb re-called the 5' RACE reads with MiXCR. Of about 110,000 distinct CDR3 sequences listed, 14% are singletons. Study observations and caveats: Among clones contracting day 15 to 85, CD4/CD8 was balanced, whereas later expanders leaned CD4+.

Sequenced input: PBMCs or a T cell subset sorted from them (not recorded which). J is TRBJ2-7 and V is TRBV5-6; D gene ambiguous. The clonotype originates from a man aged 18 to 30 who had mild COVID-19 (a few samples of this study predate the infection). Cell type and time point are not known. CDR3 bases: TGTGCCAGCAGCTCCTCCCTGGTAGACGAGCAGTACTTC. Its protein product is CASSSSLVDEQYF.